These 20 T cell receptor beta chains were sequenced from one sample in a study of PD-1 blockade in classical Hodgkin lymphoma. Produced via immunoSEQ multiplex PCR; TCRdb's table is partial and in-frame only. Counted here are about 24,000 clones, about 80% occurring once; the ten biggest clones make up 6.5% to 8%. Following autologous stem cell transplantation, relapse occurred in every patient, and exposure to brentuximab vedotin varied. The sample consisted of peripheral blood mononuclear cells (PBMCs), taken at baseline. These receptors were collected from a human donor with classical Hodgkin lymphoma.

This clone was observed a few times. This chain links TRBV9 with TRBJ1-2; weak D call: TRBD1 (5 bases). The CDR3 has 17 residues. Germline V gene lookup returns CDR1 SGDLS and CDR2 YYNGEE. Trimming took off 0 bases at V and 0 bases at J, with 15 bases between the two ends. The CDR3 DNA is TGTGCCAGCAGCGTAGAGGCGGGGGTCATTCCTAACTATGGCTACACCTTC. This encodes CASSVEAGVIPNYGYTF.

The chain carries TRBV10-3 and TRBJ2-7; 8 positions agree with TRBD1. The CDR3 extends over 14 amino acids. V gave up 9 bases and J gave up 6 bases; unmatched junction bases: 13. From germline, CDR1 is ENHRY and CDR2 SYGVKD. In DNA, the CDR3 is TGTGCCATGACAGGGGAATTGGTGTCCGGCGAGCAGTACTTC. Its translation is CAMTGELVSGEQYF.

The chain links TRBV7-2 to TRBJ1-2; 8 bases line up with TRBD1. CDR3 length: 15 amino acids. Per the germline V gene, CDR1 is SGHTA and CDR2 is FQGNSA. The V segment lost 0 bases and the J segment 8 bases; nucleotides outside the gene matches: 8. The CDR3 DNA is TGTGCCAGCAGCTTAGCAGGGAGAGGACAGGGCGGCTACACCTTC. Translated, it gives CASSLAGRGQGGYTF. Full variable domain (missing parts from reference TRBV7-2 and TRBJ1-2): GAGVSQSPSNKVTEKGKDVELRCDPISGHTALYWYRQSLGQGLEFLIYFQGNSAPDKSGLPSDRFSAERTGGSVSTLTIQRTQQEDSAVYLCASSLAGRGQGGYTFGSGTRLTVV.

This chain joins TRBV7-2 and TRBJ2-3, with D hard to call. Germline CDR1 is SGHTA and CDR2 is FQGNSA. The CDR3 has 15 residues. V was trimmed by 7 bases and J by 0 bases, leaving 14 bases between them. CDR3 in DNA: TGTGCCAGCACGGTACCTGTCGTTAGCACAGATACGCAGTATTTT. This sequence encodes CASTVPVVSTDTQYF.

This rearrangement joins TRBV11-2 to TRBJ2-4; D is ambiguous. Trimming took off 1 base at V and 9 bases at J, with 13 bases between the two ends. There are 14 residues in the CDR3. In germline, CDR1 is SGHAT, CDR2 FQNNGV. CDR3 region: CASSLGYHTRIQYF. CDR3 nucleotides: TGTGCCAGCAGCTTAGGATACCATACGCGCATTCAGTACTTC.

The chain couples TRBV2 to TRBJ2-7, with D hard to call. V lost 6 bases and J 0 bases, leaving 9 bases between the germline ends. The germline V gene has CDR1 SNHLY and CDR2 FYNNEI. The CDR3 has 13 residues. The DNA of the CDR3 is TGTGCCAGCAGGTCTTGGAGCTCCTACGAGCAGTACTTC. As protein: CASRSWSSYEQYF.

The chain links TRBV7-9 to TRBJ1-2, with a weak D call TRBD1 (5 bases). The CDR3 has 13 amino acids. V was clipped by 5 bases and J by 2 bases, with 9 bases between them. The germline V gene encodes CDR1 SEHNR and CDR2 FQNEAQ (reference sequence). CDR3 sequence (DNA): TGTGCCAGCAGCCCGGGGGTAAACTATGGCTACACCTTC. It encodes CASSPGVNYGYTF.

The chain combines TRBV6-5 with TRBJ2-1; either TRBD1 or TRBD2 may supply D (5 bases each). The CDR3 sequence is 12 residues long. With 2 bases removed from V and 10 bases from J, the gap between germline ends came to 9 bases. Germline CDR1 reads MNHEY; CDR2 reads SVGAGI. CDR3 loop: CASSYPGTEQFF. CDR3 coding DNA: TGTGCCAGCAGTTACCCGGGGACGGAGCAGTTCTTC.

This chain connects TRBV4-3 to TRBJ1-3, with TRBD1 identical over 11 bases. Germline V gene sequence: CDR1 LGHNA, CDR2 YSLEER. The CDR3 is 20 residues long. With 0 bases clipped from V and 0 bases from J, the junction kept 10 bases outside the gene matches. CDR3 sequence reads: CASSQDWGQGDRSSGNTIYF. As DNA, the CDR3 is TGCGCCAGCAGCCAAGATTGGGGACAGGGGGATCGGAGCTCTGGAAACACCATATATTTT.

This chain uses TRBV6-4 with TRBJ2-7, with D perhaps TRBD2 (5 bases). CDR3 length: 20 residues. Germline V CDR1 and CDR2: MRHNA, SNTAGT. The V and J ends lost 4 bases and 1 base respectively, with 29 bases between them. The CDR3 here is CASSGSRRTSRGRESYEQYF. The DNA for the CDR3 is TGTGCCAGCAGTGGGTCGAGAAGAACAAGTAGAGGGCGTGAGTCCTACGAGCAGTACTTC.

The chain carries TRBV29-1 and TRBJ2-2; tentative D call: TRBD2 (6 bases). The length of the CDR3 is 13 residues. Germline CDR1 and CDR2: SQVTM and ANQGSEA. V was cut by 4 bases and J by 6 bases, with 12 bases left in between. The DNA of the CDR3 is TGCAGCGTTGTCTTCGGGGGAGCCGGGGAGCTGTTTTTT. It yields the protein CSVVFGGAGELFF.

The V gene is TRBV18, the J gene TRBJ2-7; perhaps TRBD1 as D (6 bases). Trimming took off 3 bases at V and 2 bases at J, with 8 bases between the two ends. From germline, CDR1 is KGHSH and CDR2 LQKENI. CDR3 size: 13 residues. The CDR3 spells CASSPTGPYEQYF. The CDR3 DNA is TGTGCCAGCTCACCGACAGGCCCCTACGAGCAGTACTTC.

V and J are TRBV7-9 and TRBJ2-1; 9 nucleotides line up with TRBD2. Germline V CDR1 and CDR2: SEHNR, FQNEAQ (reference sequence). The CDR3 covers 16 residues. Losses at the gene ends were 2 bases for V and 6 bases for J; bases not matched to a gene: 8. This CDR3 is CASSLPGTSLVNEQFF. CDR3 nucleotides: TGTGCCAGCAGCTTACCGGGGACTAGCCTGGTCAATGAGCAGTTCTTC.

CDR3 bases: TGTGCCAGCAGTGAAGAAGCGCCTTACGAGCAGTACTTC. This encodes CASSEEAPYEQYF. The J gene is TRBJ2-7, the V gene TRBV6-1; D gene unclear. The V gene's germline CDR1 is MNHNS and CDR2 SASEGT. The V end was cut by 1 base, the J end by 4 bases, with 8 bases between. The CDR3 is made up of 13 amino acids.

The V gene is TRBV5-1, the J gene TRBJ2-1, with 10 bases aligning to TRBD2. Germline V gives CDR1 SGHRS, CDR2 YFSETQ. The CDR3 has 16 amino acids. V lost 6 bases, J lost 2 bases, and 8 bases stayed unmatched. The CDR3 loop reads CASTRTGTSAYNEQFF. DNA of the CDR3: TGCGCCAGCACCCGAACCGGGACTAGCGCCTACAATGAGCAGTTCTTC.

The chain carries TRBV7-2 and TRBJ2-5; 11 bases match TRBD1. The J call is uncertain, as TRBJ2-7 better fits the DNA end. This CDR3 is 14 amino acids long. The germline CDR1 and CDR2 sequences are SGHTA and FQGNSA. CDR3 protein: CASRADRGPYEQYF. The CDR3 bases are TGTGCCAGCAGAGCGGACAGGGGGCCTTACGAGCAGTACTTC.

The CDR3 is CSAEVGPPSGNTEAFF. CDR3 DNA: TGCAGCGCCGAAGTTGGGCCACCCTCGGGGAACACTGAAGCTTTCTTT. The chain carries TRBV29-1 and TRBJ1-1, with D unclear. V gave up 7 bases and J gave up 1 base, with 22 bases separating them. In germline, CDR1 is SQVTM, CDR2 ANQGSEA. This CDR3 is built from 16 residues.

The count of this clone is one. The chain couples TRBV7-9 to TRBJ1-1, with 9 bases matching TRBD1. V lost 1 base and J lost 1; bases outside the gene matches: 7. Germline loops: CDR1 SEHNR, CDR2 FQNEAQ (reference sequence). The CDR3 has 17 amino acids. The CDR3 is CASSLGDRARANTEAFF. CDR3 sequence (DNA): TGTGCCAGCAGCTTAGGGGACAGGGCGAGGGCGAACACTGAAGCTTTCTTT.

The chain recombines TRBV21-1 with TRBJ1-1; the tabulated D call, TRBD1, remains unverified against the DNA. TRBV21-1 is reported as a pseudogene. The CDR3 runs to 16 residues. CDR3 region: CASSLRPPGENTEAFF. CDR3 in DNA: TGTGCCAGCAGCCTGAGGCCCCCAGGGGAGAACACTGAAGCTTTCTTT.

The chain has TRBV7-8 and TRBJ2-3; D tentatively fits TRBD1 or TRBD2 (5 bases each). Deletions cut 0 bases from V and 4 bases from J, with 14 bases between. The CDR3 extends over 16 amino acids. Germline-derived CDR1 and CDR2 are SGHVS and FQNEAQ. CDR3 sequence (DNA): TGTGCCAGCAGCTTAGCGAGGGGTTCGTCGGCAGATACGCAGTATTTT. Protein sequence: CASSLARGSSADTQYF.